Detailed here is one T cell receptor (beta chain). Antigen specificity is unknown. Random-hexamer reverse transcription was applied to about 0.5 to 1 ug RNA. The authors amplified TCR beta CDR3 across 54 Vbeta and 13 Jbeta using immunoSEQ multiplex PCR. TCRdb analysed the immunoSEQ multiplex PCR reads with MiXCR anew, one entry per CDR3 protein. The sample consists of tens of thousands of distinct CDR3 sequences, about 95% of them appearing once. The CDR3 runs to 13 residues. CDR1 MNHEY and CDR2 SMNVEV come from the germline V gene (reference sequence). Trimming cost V 3 bases and J 5 bases, with 10 bases left between them. These data come from a study of CD8 T cells in Susac syndrome. The T cells that were sequenced for TCR beta were CD8+ and CD4+ cells from blood. Isolation of CD8+ and CD4+ T cells was performed negatively, whereas enrichment of TEMRA cells was done by FACS. Study observations and caveats: The study recognized that its TCR sequencing and HLA analysis covered a relatively small number of individuals.

Sequences were obtained from CD8+ T cells from PBMCs. This sequence originates from a human donor with multiple sclerosis. V usage is TRBV27 and J usage is TRBJ1-2; no clear D gene. CDR3 sequence: CASSFSPIYGYTF. In DNA, the CDR3 is TGTGCCAGCAGTTTCTCTCCCATATATGGCTACACCTTC.